The clone carrying this T cell receptor (beta chain) was detected only once. The repertoire was sequenced with immunoSEQ multiplex PCR; TCRdb's copy has only in-frame clones and lacks some. The sample has 200,000 to 250,000 clones, roughly 90% seen once. CDR1 and CDR2 from the germline V gene are SGHRS and YFSETQ. The CDR3 length is 15 residues. The V and J ends lost 0 bases and 0 bases respectively, with 9 bases between them. The entry originates in a study of blood T cell repertoires in COVID-19. On the study more broadly: The United States, Italy and Spain supplied acute and convalescent COVID-19 samples.

The V gene is TRBV5-1, the J gene TRBJ1-1, with a tentative D call TRBD1 (5 bases). The TCR originated in a woman aged 60-75 years with acute or convalescent COVID-19. Specimen: peripheral blood. CDR3: CASSLEGVLNTEAFF. As DNA, the CDR3 is TGCGCCAGCAGCTTGGAAGGGGTCCTGAACACTGAAGCTTTCTTT.